This T cell receptor (beta chain) originates from a study of cytomegalovirus exposure and HLA in healthy donors. Findings and limits, study-wide: The authors listed 150 to 200 TCR beta chains as cytomegalovirus-associated.

Germline values: CDR1 ENHRY, CDR2 SYGVKD. V gave up 6 bases and J gave up 5 bases; unmatched junction bases: 8. The CDR3 is 15 residues long. Comment on this clone: Its matching antigen is unknown.

Sampled while nominally healthy, donors likely had unrecorded immune exposures. 60 Vbeta and 13 Jbeta primers were used in PCR. Method: immunoSEQ multiplex PCR; TCRdb's copy keeps in-frame clones and lacks some. The repertoire consists of a few hundred thousand clones, with 80% to 95% occurring once and the leading ten covering around 1.7%. The source material was PBMCs. This chain connects TRBV10-3 to TRBJ2-3, with TRBD1 matching 10 bases. The source is a girl aged 2 to 10 in good health and CMV-seronegative. The CDR3 spells CAISDGTGVGDTQYF. The CDR3 DNA follows: TGTGCCATCAGCGACGGGACAGGGGTTGGAGATACGCAGTATTTT.